This T cell receptor beta chain was documented in a study of T cell responses to AZD1222 COVID-19 vaccine (dated by TCRdb to the early 2020s). About the full investigation: A total of just over 230 trial participants underwent TCR sequencing, of whom around 200 received two doses of AZD1222 and about 25 received two doses of the MenACWY control vaccine. Trial participants were enrolled into age subgroups of 18-55, 56-69 and 70-plus years, which contained roughly 140, 27 and 60 TCR-sequenced participants, respectively. The full study reports these points: Only a handful of AZD1222 recipients were SARS-CoV-2 seropositive at baseline, limiting conclusions about previously exposed vaccinees. Participants were mostly white British and included more females than males, and it was suggested by the authors that clonal diversity may have been underestimated. Reportedly, close to half of the unique spike-specific TCRs recognized epitopes lying outside the regions that are mutated in the B.1.351 and B.1.1.7 variants. The 56-69-year group was small, and its depth increase did not reach significance, likely because of low power. Because no day 14 peak-response samples were available, the repertoires could be characterized only after the peak T cell response. CD4 TCRs associated with the vaccine covered the entire spike protein, and the dominant responses were in regions 160-218 and 743-854. A significant rise in spike-specific TCR breadth and depth was observed after two AZD1222 doses relative to day 0 and relative to MenACWY recipients.

The time point label, read with the paper, signifies: about 28 days (+/-7) after the second vaccine dose. This specimen's treatment or condition label, interpreted: meningococcal conjugate vaccine given as trial control. Vaccinee samples came from UK trials COV001 and COV002, including a single-blind randomized controlled phase 2/3 trial of AZD1222 (ChAdOx1 nCoV-19) in healthy adults. Trial participant PBMC samples were collected at day 0 and day 28 after the second dose for TCRbeta chain sequencing. As for this clone: Its binding antigen is unknown. No base-level quality is on record; no much larger clone is a single base apart. Other DNA sequences from this sample encode an identical CDR3 as well.

Trimming removed 3 bases from V and 1 base from J, leaving 6 bases between the germline ends. The germline V gene supplies CDR1 KGHSH and CDR2 LQKENI. The CDR3, cysteine through phenylalanine, is 13 amino acids long. Just CDR3 DNA is preserved here, 39 bases in frame from base 1. The CDR3 regions of human TCRbeta chains were analyzed by immunosequencing. The original pipeline was this. Repertoire TCRs were matched against a reference library of SARS-CoV-2-specific TCRs generated with the MIRA antigen-specificity platform. Breadth meant the fraction of unique TCRs that were SARS-CoV-2-associated, whereas depth meant the fraction of total T cells that were SARS-CoV-2-associated. Using the MIRA data, each spike-specific TCR was mapped to the spike region that the TCR reacts to and placed in a CD4 or CD8 class. Log10-transformed breadth and depth values were compared by one-way ANOVA with Sidak's multiple comparisons tests. Imported from immuneACCESS, the table was reduced by TCRdb to in-frame sequences with V and J called. These copies leave out some clones; in studies compared against another copy, an unresolved V gene accounts for under half, and the cause of the remainder is not known. From that table come the V and J calls and clone size; the DNA was used to work out D and trimming. The sample has 120,000 to 150,000 clones on record, about 90% of them singletons. The ten biggest clones cover around 6.9% of the sample.

The receptor chain draws on TRBV18 and TRBJ1-1; TRBD1 is a possible D gene, resting on 5 matching bases. The source material was peripheral blood, sampled 28 days after the second dose of the MenACWY control vaccine. This clonotype was obtained from an adult who received the MenACWY meningococcal vaccine as a control. The encoded CDR3 is CASSPTANTEAFF. The sequence in DNA is TGTGCCAGCTCACCGACAGCGAACACTGAAGCTTTCTTT. The CDR3, completed at both ends by the reference TRBV18 and TRBJ1-1 genes, gives the full variable domain NAGVMQNPRHLVRRRGQEARLRCSPMKGHSHVYWYRQLPEEGLKFMVYLQKENIIDESGMPKERFSAEFPKEGPSILRIQQVVRGDSAAYFCASSPTANTEAFFGQGTRLTVV.